The next 23 T cell receptor beta chains were all read from a single sample in a study of blood T cell repertoires in COVID-19. Data came from immunoSEQ multiplex PCR; TCRdb stores just in-frame clones and leaves some out. The repertoire holds roughly 200,000 clones, with about four fifths as singletons. Sequencing was performed on peripheral blood. The receptors here all came from a man in his 60s with acute or convalescent COVID-19.

The chain couples TRBV11-2 to TRBJ2-1; 9 bases fit TRBD2. The trim removed 5 bases at V and 14 bases at J, leaving 7 bases unmatched. CDR1 SGHAT and CDR2 FQNNGV come from the germline V gene. This CDR3 is built from 12 residues. The CDR3 sequence: CASSRTTSGEFF. For the CDR3, the DNA is TGTGCCAGCAGCCGCACGACTAGCGGCGAGTTCTTC.

The chain employs TRBV7-3 and TRBJ2-3, with 9 positions matching TRBD2. Germline trimming cut 5 bases from V and 12 bases from J; bases unmatched to any gene: 15. The CDR3 consists of 15 residues. Germline V lookup: CDR1 SGHTA, CDR2 FQGTGA. The chain's CDR3 is CASSQETSGFSPQYF. The CDR3 DNA sequence: TGTGCCAGCAGCCAAGAGACTAGCGGTTTCTCCCCCCAGTATTTT.

The chain employs TRBV6-5 and TRBJ1-2; 8 bases line up with TRBD1. Germline V CDR1 and CDR2: MNHEY, SVGAGI. This CDR3 is 13 amino acids long. Germline trimming cut 6 bases from V and 2 bases from J; bases unmatched to any gene: 2. CDR3 DNA: TGTGCCAGCAGAGGGACAGGAAACTATGGCTACACCTTC. Translation: CASRGTGNYGYTF.

The CDR3 DNA is TGTGCCTGGAGTAAGGAGCGGGAACCCTACCCCCCCTACAATGAGCAGTTCTTC. Residues: CAWSKEREPYPPYNEQFF. The chain carries TRBV30 and TRBJ2-1; 7 bases align to TRBD2. Germline trimming cut 2 bases from V and 2 bases from J; bases unmatched to any gene: 15. This CDR3 is 18 amino acids long. Germline lookup yields CDR1 GTSNPN and CDR2 SVGIG (reference sequence).

This chain joins TRBV5-1 and TRBJ1-2, with TRBD1 identical over 10 bases. Germline V gene data show CDR1 as SGHRS and CDR2 as YFSETQ. With V trimmed by 4 bases and J by 8 bases, 8 bases remained unmatched. The CDR3 has 14 residues. The DNA of the CDR3 is TGCGCCAGCAGCCGTGCCGGGACAGGGGAAGGCTACACCTTC. It yields the protein CASSRAGTGEGYTF.

This clone was observed once. This chain joins TRBV18 and TRBJ1-1; unclear D gene. Looked up from germline, CDR1 is KGHSH and CDR2 is LQKENI. Trimming removed 0 bases at V and 1 base at J, with 9 bases between. This CDR3 region has 15 residues. The CDR3 loop reads CASSPPRRPNTEAFF. The CDR3 coding sequence is TGTGCCAGCTCACCACCCCGGAGGCCGAACACTGAAGCTTTCTTT. Together with reference TRBV18 and TRBJ1-1, the CDR3 gives the full variable domain: NAGVMQNPRHLVRRRGQEARLRCSPMKGHSHVYWYRQLPEEGLKFMVYLQKENIIDESGMPKERFSAEFPKEGPSILRIQQVVRGDSAAYFCASSPPRRPNTEAFFGQGTRLTVV.

In regard to this clone: The sample contains more than one DNA sequence encoding this CDR3. This chain uses TRBV19 with TRBJ2-3; 7 bases are shared with TRBD1. Trimming at V came to 4 bases and at J to 7 bases, leaving 14 bases not matched to a gene. The CDR3 is made up of 16 amino acids. Germline V lookup: CDR1 LNHDA, CDR2 SQIVND (reference sequence). CDR3 amino acids: CASSTQTGLALNTQYF. DNA for the CDR3: TGTGCCAGTAGTACTCAGACAGGGTTGGCCCTTAATACGCAGTATTTT.

The V gene is TRBV6-2 or TRBV6-3, the J gene TRBJ2-5; D is perhaps TRBD1 (6 bases). Germline lookup yields CDR1 MNHEY and CDR2 SVGEGT. V lost 0 bases and J lost 1, with 9 bases in between. The CDR3 loop spans 15 amino acids. CDR3 region: CASSYSGAAQETQYF. CDR3 DNA: TGTGCCAGCAGTTACTCGGGGGCCGCCCAAGAGACCCAGTACTTC.

The chain has TRBV18 and TRBJ1-5, with 7 bases that match TRBD1. The CDR3 has 16 amino acids. Germline loops: CDR1 KGHSH, CDR2 LQKENI. The ends lost 3 bases at V and 0 bases at J; junction bases unmatched: 5. Written as DNA, the CDR3 is TGTGCCAGCTCACCCTCGACAGGGAATAGCAATCAGCCCCAGCATTTT. Translation gives CASSPSTGNSNQPQHF.

This clone was counted a few times. This rearrangement joins TRBV10-2 to TRBJ2-2; TRBD1 might be the D (5 bases). Trimming left V 8 bases short and J 5 bases short, with 21 bases between. The CDR3 is 16 residues long. Germline CDR1 reads WSHSY; CDR2 reads SAAADI. The CDR3 sequence is CASRSGSGVVTGELFF. The CDR3, as DNA: TGCGCCAGCCGGTCAGGGTCGGGTGTTGTTACCGGGGAGCTGTTTTTT.

The CDR3 here is CASSYEGVWTEAFF. CDR3 bases: TGTGCCAGCAGTTATGAGGGGGTCTGGACTGAAGCTTTCTTT. The genes are TRBV6-5 and TRBJ1-1; a weak D match, TRBD1 (6 bases). The CDR3 has 14 amino acids. V lost 3 bases and J 5 bases, leaving 13 bases between the germline ends. CDR1 is MNHEY, CDR2 SVGAGI, per germline.

The chain couples TRBV9 to TRBJ2-3; 10 nucleotides match TRBD2. Germline V gene lookup returns CDR1 SGDLS and CDR2 YYNGEE. Unmatched junction bases numbered 3, after V lost 0 bases and J lost 2 bases. The CDR3 has 16 residues. The CDR3 is CASSVGTSGPTDTQYF. The CDR3 nucleotides read TGTGCCAGCAGCGTAGGGACTAGCGGCCCCACAGATACGCAGTATTTT. Supplemented by reference TRBV9 and TRBJ2-3, the full variable domain reads DSGVTQTPKHLITATGQRVTLRCSPRSGDLSVYWYQQSLDQGLQFLIQYYNGEERAKGNILERFSAQQFPDLHSELNLSSLELGDSALYFCASSVGTSGPTDTQYFGPGTRLTVL.

V gene TRBV28 combines with J gene TRBJ2-7; 7 bases are shared with TRBD1. Germline V CDR1 and CDR2: MDHEN, SYDVKM. The ends lost 6 bases at V and 2 bases at J; junction bases unmatched: 4. The CDR3 covers 13 residues. CDR3 in DNA: TGTGCCAGCAGACTAGACAGGGCCTACGAGCAGTACTTC. Translation gives CASRLDRAYEQYF.

The genes are TRBV21-1 and TRBJ2-6; the D call TRBD2 from the table was never checked on the DNA. TRBV21-1 is assigned pseudogene status. This CDR3 region has 16 residues. CDR3 coding DNA: TGTGCCAGCAGCATTCCTCCTTTCTCTGGGGCCAACGTCCTGACTTTC. Translated: CASSIPPFSGANVLTF.

V and J are TRBV24-1 and TRBJ1-2, with a possible D match to TRBD1 (6 bases). The CDR3 loop spans 12 amino acids. Germline CDR1 and CDR2: KGHDR and SFDVKD. The V end lost 2 bases, the J end lost 8 bases, and 8 bases lay between the germline ends. CDR3 nucleotide sequence: TGTGCCACCAGTGATTGGACAGACGGCTACACCTTC. It encodes CATSDWTDGYTF.

V gene TRBV19 combines with J gene TRBJ1-2; possible D gene TRBD1, 6 bases. The V gene's germline CDR1 is LNHDA and CDR2 SQIVND (reference sequence). V shed 6 bases and J shed 8 bases, with 16 bases lying between them. The CDR3 runs 13 residues. CDR3 bases: TGTGCCAGTAGCCCTCAGGGGCGAGAAGGCTACACCTTC. It is translated as CASSPQGREGYTF.

This chain uses TRBV1 with TRBJ1-5. TRBV1 is a known pseudogene. The CDR3 sequence is 17 residues long. The CDR3 sequence: CTSSQDRLEGSEQPQHF. For the CDR3, the DNA is TGCACCAGCAGCCAAGATCGACTAGAGGGGTCGGAGCAGCCCCAGCATTTT.

The rearrangement uses TRBV6-2 or TRBV6-3 and TRBJ2-3; D is perhaps TRBD1 (7 bases). The V end was cut by 2 bases, the J end by 3 bases, with 18 bases between. The germline gives CDR1 MNHEY, CDR2 SVGEGT. The CDR3 loop spans 17 amino acids. The CDR3 is CASSYTHYPGGTDTQYF. The CDR3 DNA sequence: TGTGCCAGCAGTTACACGCACTACCCAGGGGGGACAGATACGCAGTATTTT.

The CDR3 sequence is CATHVTTGLGNQPQHF. The DNA for the CDR3 is TGTGCCACTCACGTAACGACAGGACTTGGCAATCAGCCCCAGCATTTT. The rearrangement uses TRBV28 and TRBJ1-5; D is possibly TRBD1 (6 bases). Germline V lookup: CDR1 MDHEN, CDR2 SYDVKM. There are 16 residues in the CDR3. V dropped 10 bases and J dropped 2 bases, with 21 bases sitting between them.

The rearrangement uses TRBV7-2 and TRBJ2-2, with 12 bases fitting TRBD2. The CDR3 extends over 16 amino acids. CDR1 and CDR2 from the germline V gene are SGHTA and FQGNSA. V trimming: 4 bases; J trimming: 2 bases; junction bases outside the gene matches: 2. The CDR3 DNA reads TGTGCCAGCAGCTCGACTAGCGGGGGTAACACCGGGGAGCTGTTTTTT. Its translation is CASSSTSGGNTGELFF. The full variable domain, in which reference TRBV7-2 and TRBJ2-2 provide the parts outside the CDR3, is GAGVSQSPSNKVTEKGKDVELRCDPISGHTALYWYRQSLGQGLEFLIYFQGNSAPDKSGLPSDRFSAERTGGSVSTLTIQRTQQEDSAVYLCASSSTSGGNTGELFFGEGSRLTVL.

This clone has a handful of counts. At the DNA level, this CDR3 is encoded by other sequences in the same sample as well. V is TRBV4-3 and J is TRBJ1-4, with TRBD1 identical over 7 bases. CDR3 length: 15 amino acids. V shed 4 bases, J shed 2 bases, and the junction held 4 bases outside the gene matches. The V gene's germline CDR1 is LGHNA and CDR2 YSLEER. DNA of the CDR3: TGCGCCAGCAGCCCCACAGGGGCCACTAATGAAAAACTGTTTTTT. It yields the protein CASSPTGATNEKLFF.

V is TRBV2 and J is TRBJ2-5; D is uncertain. V shed 3 bases and J shed 5 bases, with 7 bases lying between them. The germline gives CDR1 SNHLY, CDR2 FYNNEI. The CDR3 contains 12 residues. The CDR3 loop is CASSDRSETQYF. DNA for the CDR3: TGTGCCAGCAGTGATCGGTCGGAGACCCAGTACTTC.

The CDR3 spells CASSQERLAGGIYSGANVLTF. CDR3 in DNA: TGTGCCAGCAGCCAAGAGCGCCTAGCGGGGGGGATCTACTCTGGGGCCAACGTCCTGACTTTC. The gene calls are TRBV4-2 and TRBJ2-6; 12 bases align to TRBD2. The CDR3 totals 21 residues. Germline V lookup: CDR1 LGHNA, CDR2 YNFKEQ. The ends lost 0 bases at V and 0 bases at J; junction bases unmatched: 9.